These T cell receptor beta chains were read from a single sample in a study of T cells in Graves' hyperthyroidism and ophthalmopathy. TCRdb passed the multiplex PCR reads through MiXCR, listing each CDR3 protein once. The sample yields some 770,000 distinct CDR3 sequences, 16% seen once. The sequenced sample consisted of blood. Source of these receptors: a man aged 18 to 30 with Graves' hyperthyroidism. The CDR3 runs from the conserved cysteine through the conserved F or W. Fields, in order: D gene, V gene, clone size, J gene, CDR3 DNA, CDR3 protein. A D gene is named only where the DNA matches it firmly. Rows may omit the clone size; those that give it use once, few, many or a size class.

D: NA
V: TRBV29-1
size: many
J: TRBJ1-1
DNA: TGCAGCGCACGACAGGCCCCGCGGACTGAAGCTTTCTTT
CDR3: CSARQAPRTEAFF

D: NA
V: TRBV2
size: many
J: TRBJ2-5
DNA: TGTGCCAGCAGTGAAGGAGGAGGGCCGAAGGAGACCCAGTACTTC
CDR3: CASSEGGGPKETQYF

D: NA
V: TRBV7-9
size: many
J: TRBJ2-1
DNA: TGTGCCAGCAGCTACCGCCGGGCAGGAGACAATGAGCAGTTCTTC
CDR3: CASSYRRAGDNEQFF

D: NA
V: TRBV20-1
size: many
J: TRBJ2-1
DNA: TGCAGTGCTAGATTTAGCTCTCGGAGCTCCTACAATGAGCAGTTCTTC
CDR3: CSARFSSRSSYNEQFF

D: TRBD1
V: TRBV14
size: NA
J: TRBJ2-7
DNA: TGTGCCAGCAGCTTCGGGACAGGGTACTTCGAGCAGTACTTC
CDR3: CASSFGTGYFEQYF

D: NA
V: TRBV15
size: NA
J: TRBJ2-7
DNA: TGTGCCACAAAGGACTGGGGCTCCTACGAGCAGTACTTC
CDR3: CATKDWGSYEQYF

D: TRBD1
V: TRBV7-9
size: few
J: TRBJ2-1
DNA: TGTGCCAGCAGCTTAGGGGGACAGTATTATGAGCAGTTCTTC
CDR3: CASSLGGQYYEQFF

D: TRBD2
V: TRBV27
size: NA
J: TRBJ2-1
DNA: TGTGCCAGCAGTTTCTCCGGGACTAGCGGCCGCCAGTTCTTC
CDR3: CASSFSGTSGRQFF

D: NA
V: TRBV20-1
size: NA
J: TRBJ1-2
DNA: TGCAGTGCTTGCCCGCCGGTCGATAAGGCTGGCTACACCTTC
CDR3: CSACPPVDKAGYTF

D: NA
V: TRBV3-1
size: NA
J: TRBJ2-1
DNA: TGTGCCAGCAGCCAATCCGGCCGTCGAAGGTTCTTC
CDR3: CASSQSGRRRFF

D: NA
V: TRBV2
size: many
J: TRBJ2-5
DNA: TGTGCCAGCATGTCAGGAGGAAGAGAGACCCAGTACTTC
CDR3: CASMSGGRETQYF

D: NA
V: TRBV12-3/TRBV12-4
size: few
J: TRBJ2-7
DNA: TGTGCCAGCAGGAAACTTGGAGGATTCTACGAGCAGTACTTC
CDR3: CASRKLGGFYEQYF

D: NA
V: TRBV13
size: many
J: TRBJ2-3
DNA: TGTGCCAGCAGCCTCAGCGCTACAGATACGCAGTATTTT
CDR3: CASSLSATDTQYF

D: NA
V: TRBV18
size: NA
J: TRBJ2-6
DNA: TGTGCCAGCTCACCAAGTGTTCTCTATGGGGCCAACGTCCTGACTTTC
CDR3: CASSPSVLYGANVLTF

D: NA
V: TRBV9
size: many
J: TRBJ1-4
DNA: TGTGCCAGCAGCCCCGGGACAAATGAAAAACTGTTTTTT
CDR3: CASSPGTNEKLFF

D: NA
V: TRBV4-3
size: many
J: TRBJ2-5
DNA: TGCGCCAGCAGCCAAGATCGGGCTAGCGAAGGGGCCCAGTACTTC
CDR3: CASSQDRASEGAQYF

D: TRBD2
V: TRBV7-9
size: NA
J: TRBJ2-1
DNA: TGTGCCAGCAGCCCCAAGGGACTAGCGGGGAGACCCCTGAAGAATGAGCAGTTCTTC
CDR3: CASSPKGLAGRPLKNEQFF

D: TRBD2
V: TRBV10-3
size: few
J: TRBJ2-7
DNA: TGTGCCATCAGTCGGTCTAGCGGGAGGGCCGCGGCCTACGAGCAGTACTTC
CDR3: CAISRSSGRAAAYEQYF

D: NA
V: TRBV7-2
size: many
J: TRBJ1-2
DNA: TGTGCCAGCAGCCGACAGAAACAGGGTCATGGCTACACCTTC
CDR3: CASSRQKQGHGYTF

D: NA
V: TRBV29-1
size: NA
J: TRBJ2-1
DNA: TGCAGCGCTGAGCGGTACGATGAGCAGTTCTTC
CDR3: CSAERYDEQFF

D: TRBD2
V: TRBV20-1
size: many
J: TRBJ2-2
DNA: TGCAGTGCTAGAGACCCCCGAGCGGGAACCGGGGAGCTGTTTTTT
CDR3: CSARDPRAGTGELFF

D: NA
V: TRBV7-9
size: few
J: TRBJ2-3
DNA: TGTGCCAACAGCTTAGGGTGGACTACCGACCGGTCGGATACGCAGTATTTT
CDR3: CANSLGWTTDRSDTQYF

D: NA
V: TRBV3-1
size: many
J: TRBJ1-1
DNA: TGTGCCAGCAGCCGCAGGACGGAGACTGAAGCTTTCTTT
CDR3: CASSRRTETEAFF

D: NA
V: TRBV24-1
size: many
J: TRBJ2-1
DNA: TGTGCCACCAGTGACACCGGGACACTTGGCAATGAGCAGTTCTTC
CDR3: CATSDTGTLGNEQFF

D: NA
V: TRBV28
size: many
J: TRBJ1-3
DNA: TGTGCCAGCAGTTTAAGGCCATCTGGAAACACCATATATTTT
CDR3: CASSLRPSGNTIYF

D: NA
V: TRBV6-5
size: NA
J: TRBJ1-6
DNA: TGTGCCAGCAGTTACGAGGGAGCACCCCTCCACTTT
CDR3: CASSYEGAPLHF

D: TRBD2
V: TRBV14
size: many
J: TRBJ2-4
DNA: TGTGCCAGCAGCCATACAGCGGGAGTTGGCATTCAGTACTTC
CDR3: CASSHTAGVGIQYF

D: TRBD2
V: TRBV3-1
size: many
J: TRBJ2-3
DNA: TGTGCCAGCAGCCAATATCTAGCGGAAAGCACAGATACGCAGTATTTT
CDR3: CASSQYLAESTDTQYF

D: TRBD1
V: TRBV19
size: few
J: TRBJ1-1
DNA: TGTGCCAGTGGACAGGGCCGGCACACTGAAGCTTTCTTT
CDR3: CASGQGRHTEAFF

D: NA
V: TRBV13
size: many
J: TRBJ2-3
DNA: TGTGCCAGCAGCGCGACAGTCACAGATACGCAGTATTTT
CDR3: CASSATVTDTQYF

D: NA
V: TRBV9
size: NA
J: TRBJ1-5
DNA: TGTGCCAGCAGCCCAAGCCCGTCTCGGGGACAGCCCCAGCATTTT
CDR3: CASSPSPSRGQPQHF

D: TRBD2
V: TRBV28
size: many
J: TRBJ2-1
DNA: TGTGCCAGCCTAATGGGACTAGCGAGTTACAATGAGCAGTTCTTC
CDR3: CASLMGLASYNEQFF